This TCR beta chain derives from a study of T cells in Graves' hyperthyroidism and ophthalmopathy. V was trimmed by 4 bases and J by 4 bases, leaving 10 bases between them. CDR3 length: 14 residues. Per the germline V gene, CDR1 is LNHDA and CDR2 is SQIVND (reference sequence). RNA transcripts yielded amplified TCR beta CDR3 regions. A first-round RT-PCR of the TCR CDR3 used the HTBI primer set. TCRdb processed the multiplex PCR reads anew with MiXCR; each CDR3 protein has one entry. The data hold over 350,000 distinct CDR3 sequences, with around 15% observed a single time. Broader study findings: Clonotypes that were expanded in thyroid above 0.001 mostly appeared in blood too.

This clonotype appeared a few times. Its antigen is not known. This clonotype was obtained from a man aged 50-60 years with Graves' ophthalmopathy. The sample comprised blood. This chain joins TRBV19 and TRBJ2-2; the D is unclear. The CDR3 spells CASSNLLSTGELFF. The CDR3 DNA reads as TGTGCCAGTAGTAACCTTTTGTCCACCGGGGAGCTGTTTTTT.